These 5 T cell receptor beta chains were sequenced from one sample in a study of shared clonotypes between healthy human individuals. TCRdb's copy holds only in-frame clones and misses some; the assay was immunoSEQ multiplex PCR. Of about 490,000 clones listed, 60% to 85% were seen once; the top ten hold over 10%. Sequencing was carried out using PBMCs. These receptors all stem from a woman between 40 and 55 years old in good health. Some clones in this sample may be carry-over from other donors' samples.

The chain uses TRBV9 and TRBJ2-1; D perhaps matches TRBD2 (5 bases). V was shortened by 4 bases and J by 2 bases, with 16 bases between the two germline ends. CDR1 and CDR2 (germline): SGDLS, YYNGEE. The CDR3 runs 16 residues. As DNA, the CDR3 is TGTGCCAGCAGCCCCCTCGGCGGGCGTACCTACAATGAGCAGTTCTTC. This translates into CASSPLGGRTYNEQFF.

This chain joins TRBV5-1 and TRBJ2-3; D is perhaps TRBD2 (6 bases). This CDR3 contains 15 residues. The germline gives CDR1 SGHRS, CDR2 YFSETQ. With 3 bases removed from V and 2 bases from J, the gap between germline ends came to 13 bases. The CDR3 spells CASSSGGLDTDTQYF. CDR3 sequence (DNA): TGCGCCAGCAGCTCCGGGGGATTGGACACAGATACGCAGTATTTT.

The CDR3 nucleotides are TGTGCCAGCAGTCACGCCAGGACTTCCGAGCAGTACTTC. Encoded protein: CASSHARTSEQYF. The J gene is TRBJ2-7, the V gene TRBV27; weak D call: TRBD2 (5 bases). CDR1 MNHEY and CDR2 SMNVEV come from the germline V gene (reference sequence). Trimming stripped 5 bases from V and 6 bases from J, with 14 bases between. The CDR3 loop spans 13 amino acids.

The chain recombines TRBV5-1 with TRBJ1-2; TRBD1 matches at 9 bases. From germline, CDR1 is SGHRS and CDR2 YFSETQ. The ends lost 4 bases at V and 2 bases at J; junction bases unmatched: 6. This CDR3 has 15 residues. The CDR3, as DNA: TGCGCCAGCAGCAGACAGGGGGACCAGAACTATGGCTACACCTTC. It specifies CASSRQGDQNYGYTF.

This chain uses TRBV7-2 with TRBJ1-3; TRBD1 aligns across 7 bases. J lost 0 bases, V lost 3 bases, and 5 bases had no gene match. Germline CDR1 is SGHTA and CDR2 is FQGNSA. The CDR3 contains 16 residues. The CDR3 here is CASSLTGTNSGNTIYF. The DNA for the CDR3 is TGTGCCAGCAGCTTGACAGGGACCAACTCTGGAAACACCATATATTTT.